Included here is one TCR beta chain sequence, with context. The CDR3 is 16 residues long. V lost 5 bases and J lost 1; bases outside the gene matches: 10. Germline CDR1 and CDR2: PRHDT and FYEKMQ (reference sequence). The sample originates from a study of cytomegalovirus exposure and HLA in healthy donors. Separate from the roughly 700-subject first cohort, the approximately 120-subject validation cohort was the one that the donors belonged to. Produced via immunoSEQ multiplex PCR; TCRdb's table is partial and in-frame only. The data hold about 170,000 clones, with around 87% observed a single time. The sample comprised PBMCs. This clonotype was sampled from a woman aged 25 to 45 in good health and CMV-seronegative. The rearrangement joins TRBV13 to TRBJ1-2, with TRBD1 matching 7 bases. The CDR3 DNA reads TGTGCCAGCAGCGAGGGGGACAGAAGCTATAACTATGGCTACACCTTC. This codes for CASSEGDRSYNYGYTF.